This entry lists 18 T cell receptor beta chains sequenced from one sample in a study of blood T cell repertoires in COVID-19. Clones were read by immunoSEQ multiplex PCR, and TCRdb kept only the in-frame ones, dropping some. Of about 180,000 clones in the sample, approximately 88% were seen once. Sequencing was performed on peripheral blood. The receptors shown here come from a woman aged 60 to 75 with acute or convalescent COVID-19.

The sample holds many counts of this clone. The chain uses TRBV7-2 and TRBJ2-1; 7 bases are shared with TRBD1. The V gene end was trimmed by 4 bases and the J gene end by 4 bases; junction bases not matched to a gene: 1. The CDR3 consists of 13 residues. The germline V gene encodes CDR1 SGHTA and CDR2 FQGNSA. CDR3 protein: CASSYRGYNEQFF. The CDR3, as DNA: TGTGCCAGCAGCTACAGGGGTTACAATGAGCAGTTCTTC. Complete variable domain (other parts from reference TRBV7-2 and TRBJ2-1): GAGVSQSPSNKVTEKGKDVELRCDPISGHTALYWYRQSLGQGLEFLIYFQGNSAPDKSGLPSDRFSAERTGGSVSTLTIQRTQQEDSAVYLCASSYRGYNEQFFGPGTRLTVL.

The chain couples TRBV7-9 to TRBJ1-3; the D is unclear. V lost 7 bases and J 1 base, leaving 8 bases between the germline ends. Germline V gives CDR1 SEHNR, CDR2 FQNEAQ (reference sequence). CDR3 length equals 13 residues. CDR3 DNA sequence: TGTGCCAGCACCCCTCTATCTGGAAACACCATATATTTT. The encoded protein is CASTPLSGNTIYF. The whole variable domain, remainder taken from reference TRBV7-9 and TRBJ1-3, is DTGVSQNPRHKITKRGQNVTFRCDPISEHNRLYWYRQTLGQGPEFLTYFQNEAQLEKSRLLSDRFSAERPKGSFSTLEIQRTEQGDSAMYLCASTPLSGNTIYFGEGSWLTVV.

The J gene is TRBJ2-2, the V gene TRBV3-1 (or the pseudogene TRBV3-2); 7 positions agree with TRBD1. The CDR3 spans 14 residues. CDR1 and CDR2 (germline): LGHDT, YNNKEL (reference sequence). V was clipped by 10 bases and J by 1 base; unmatched bases: 6. The CDR3 DNA sequence: TGTGCCACCGTCCGGACAGGGAACACCGGGGAGCTGTTTTTT. It specifies CATVRTGNTGELFF.

The rearrangement joins TRBV1 to TRBJ1-1; the table names TRBD1, a call not compared with the DNA. TRBV1 is an annotated pseudogene. The CDR3 is 17 amino acids. The CDR3 region is CTSSPWDREVSNTEAFF. For the CDR3, the DNA is TGCACCAGCAGCCCTTGGGACAGGGAAGTCTCGAACACTGAAGCTTTCTTT.

The chain links TRBV7-8 to TRBJ1-2; unclear D gene. The germline CDR1 and CDR2 sequences are SGHVS and FQNEAQ. The CDR3 is 15 amino acids. The V and J ends lost 5 bases and 8 bases respectively, with 21 bases between them. The CDR3 nucleotides read TGTGCCAGCAGCCCGGACTCGCGAATGATGGGAGGCTACACCTTC. Translation gives CASSPDSRMMGGYTF.

This chain links TRBV24-1 with TRBJ2-5; a weak D match, TRBD2 (5 bases). The CDR3 contains 15 residues. V gave up 4 bases and J gave up 3 bases, with 14 bases separating them. Germline V gene lookup returns CDR1 KGHDR and CDR2 SFDVKD. The CDR3 DNA follows: TGTGCCACCAGTGAGGGCCGGGGTGGGAAAGAGACCCAGTACTTC. It yields the protein CATSEGRGGKETQYF.

This chain joins TRBV5-6 and TRBJ2-5; the D is unclear. CDR3 size: 13 residues. CDR1 and CDR2 from the germline V gene are SGHDT and YYEEEE. Deletions cut 0 bases from V and 5 bases from J, with 8 bases between. The CDR3 DNA reads TGTGCCAGCAGCTTGGCTATGCGGGAGACCCAGTACTTC. Amino acids: CASSLAMRETQYF.

CDR3 protein: CASSRGFGPTETQYF. CDR3 DNA sequence: TGCGCCAGCAGCCGTGGATTTGGGCCGACAGAGACCCAGTACTTC. This chain joins TRBV4-1 and TRBJ2-5, with D unresolved. The CDR3 length is 15 residues. V was shortened by 4 bases and J by 4 bases, with 16 bases between the two germline ends. Germline-derived CDR1 and CDR2 are MGHRA and YSYEKL.

Of note for this clone: This same CDR3 is encoded by further DNA sequences in the sample. This chain joins TRBV24-1 and TRBJ1-5; TRBD1 agrees at 8 bases. Germline V gives CDR1 KGHDR, CDR2 SFDVKD. The V segment lost 4 bases and the J segment 4 bases; nucleotides outside the gene matches: 8. The CDR3 has 16 residues. This CDR3 reads CATSDPGQGGNQPQHF. In DNA form, the CDR3 reads TGTGCCACCAGTGACCCCGGACAGGGTGGGAATCAGCCCCAGCATTTT.

The CDR3 DNA follows: TGTGCCAGCAGCCAAAGGGGGGGTACGTCTGGGGCCAACGTCCTGACTTTC. Translated: CASSQRGGTSGANVLTF. The genes are TRBV3-1 (or the pseudogene TRBV3-2) and TRBJ2-6, with D tentatively TRBD2 (7 bases). V was pared by 2 bases and J by 1 base, with 12 bases between. The CDR3 covers 17 residues. The germline V gene has CDR1 LGHDT and CDR2 YNNKEL (reference sequence).

The J gene is TRBJ1-5, the V gene TRBV9; D possibly corresponds to TRBD1 (5 bases). Trimming pared 5 bases from V and 3 bases from J, leaving 18 bases between. Germline values: CDR1 SGDLS, CDR2 YYNGEE. This CDR3 spans 16 amino acids. The CDR3 DNA reads as TGTGCCAGCAGTGGGGGGTTGGCGGGTCCCAATCAGCCCCAGCATTTT. Translated: CASSGGLAGPNQPQHF.

The chain joins TRBV2 to TRBJ1-4; 7 bases fit TRBD1. The junction had 4 bases not matched to a gene; V was cut back by 2 bases and J by 7 bases. The CDR3 is 14 amino acids. CDR1 is SNHLY, CDR2 FYNNEI, per germline. The CDR3 spells CASSEQGVGEKLFF. In nucleotides, the CDR3 is TGTGCCAGCAGTGAACAGGGGGTGGGTGAAAAACTGTTTTTT.

The V gene is TRBV6-5, the J gene TRBJ1-1; D call uncertain. Trimming took off 0 bases at V and 1 base at J, with 12 bases between the two ends. The V gene's germline CDR1 is MNHEY and CDR2 SVGAGI. This CDR3 has 16 residues. The DNA of the CDR3 is TGTGCCAGCAGTTACTCGGCCGTGCCCCGGAACACTGAAGCTTTCTTT. It yields the protein CASSYSAVPRNTEAFF.

Here the CDR3 DNA reads TGTGCCAGCAGCTTAGCCCTGGACAGGTTCCCCTCCTACGAGCAGTACTTC. Its translation: CASSLALDRFPSYEQYF. This chain connects TRBV7-2 to TRBJ2-7; 7 bases fit TRBD1. Unmatched junction bases numbered 8, after V lost 0 bases and J lost 0 bases. In germline, CDR1 is SGHTA, CDR2 FQGNSA. CDR3 size: 17 residues.

J is TRBJ1-1 and V is TRBV7-9; a weak D match, TRBD1 (5 bases). V gave up 2 bases and J gave up 3 bases, with 7 bases separating them. The germline V gene has CDR1 SEHNR and CDR2 FQNEAQ (reference sequence). The CDR3 runs to 13 residues. The CDR3 coding sequence is TGTGCCAGCAGCTTATGGGGGGACACTGAAGCTTTCTTT. Residues: CASSLWGDTEAFF.

The gene calls are TRBV28 and TRBJ1-1; 9 bases are shared with TRBD1. The CDR3 is 15 amino acids. Germline lookup yields CDR1 MDHEN and CDR2 SYDVKM. V trimming: 1 base; J trimming: 5 bases; junction bases outside the gene matches: 5. In DNA, the CDR3 is TGTGCCAGCAGTTTATTACAGGGGGCCGGAACTGAAGCTTTCTTT. It yields the protein CASSLLQGAGTEAFF.

This chain uses TRBV7-2 with TRBJ1-1; the match to TRBD1 covers 9 bases. This CDR3 contains 15 residues. The V gene end was trimmed by 5 bases and the J gene end by 1 base; junction bases not matched to a gene: 5. CDR1 is SGHTA, CDR2 FQGNSA, per germline. In DNA, the CDR3 is TGTGCCAGCAGCCCGGGACAGGGAAGGAACACTGAAGCTTTCTTT. Residues: CASSPGQGRNTEAFF.

The chain couples TRBV4-1 to TRBJ1-4; TRBD1 agrees at 7 bases. J gave up 6 bases and V 2 bases, and 9 bases lay outside the gene matches. CDR1 is MGHRA and CDR2 is YSYEKL in the germline V gene. The CDR3 consists of 16 residues. CDR3 coding DNA: TGCGCCAGCAGCCAACCGGGACAGATTGGTCATGAAAAACTGTTTTTT. Translating it yields CASSQPGQIGHEKLFF.